This TCR beta chain was observed in a study of cytomegalovirus exposure and HLA in healthy donors. With 60 Vbeta and 13 Jbeta primers, the PCR was carried out. Data came from immunoSEQ multiplex PCR; TCRdb stores just in-frame clones and leaves some out. The sample has about 180,000 clones; around 79% are singletons. Though nominally healthy at sampling, donors likely had unrecorded immune exposures. With 2 bases clipped from V and 6 bases from J, the junction kept 13 bases outside the gene matches. The CDR3 is 18 amino acids. Germline lookup yields CDR1 PRHDT and CDR2 FYEKMQ (reference sequence). The sample taken for sequencing was PBMCs. The V and J genes are TRBV13 and TRBJ2-3, with 11 bases lining up with TRBD2. The TCR was taken from a middle-aged man in good health and CMV-seropositive. The CDR3 region has the DNA TGTGCCAGCAGCTTACCGAAACTAGCGGGAGAGTTTGCCGATACGCAGTATTTT. Its translation is CASSLPKLAGEFADTQYF. Variable domain in full (rest from reference TRBV13 and TRBJ2-3): AAGVIQSPRHLIKEKRETATLKCYPIPRHDTVYWYQQGPGQDPQFLISFYEKMQSDKGSIPDRFSAQQFSDYHSELNMSSLELGDSALYFCASSLPKLAGEFADTQYFGPGTRLTVL.